This T cell receptor beta chain was recovered during a study of T cell responses to AZD1222 COVID-19 vaccine. The study's findings and limits: Repertoire samples came only from after the peak T cell response.

A word on this clone: Its antigen is currently unknown.

CDR3 length: 14 amino acids. V was trimmed by 3 bases and J by 1 base, leaving 7 bases between them. The V gene's germline CDR1 is MGHDK and CDR2 SYGVNS. Using immunoSEQ multiplex PCR, the repertoire was profiled, and TCRdb retains in-frame clones only, with some absent. The sample yields around 97,000 clones, around 91% seen once. V usage is TRBV25-1 and J usage is TRBJ1-3; D unclear. The TCR originated in an adult in good health. The material sequenced was peripheral blood, taken on day 0 of AZD1222 vaccination. The DNA of the CDR3 is TGTGCCAGCAGTGATTTTAAGTCTGGAAACACCATATATTTT. Protein product: CASSDFKSGNTIYF.